This T cell receptor (beta chain) was found in a study of regulatory T cells in long-lasting Graves disease. The time point was: persistent/refractory GD, antithyroid drugs over 5 years with positive TRAb. The TCR library was made from RNA extracted from PBMCs. According to the study, TCR beta libraries were built with iRepertoire HTBI primers and CDR3-region Arm-PCR. TCRdb fed the multiplex PCR reads into MiXCR, producing one record per CDR3 protein. The table shows around 450,000 distinct CDR3 sequences, with 20% to 25% occurring only once. CDR1 is LNHDA, CDR2 SQIVND, per germline (reference sequence). CDR3 length equals 16 residues. The V end was cut by 4 bases, the J end by 2 bases, with 16 bases between.

The clonotype originates from a female donor with Graves disease. Material: peripheral blood mononuclear cells (PBMCs), obtained when the disease was refractory, from a patient treated with antithyroid drugs. J is TRBJ2-3 and V is TRBV19; D may correspond to TRBD1 or TRBD2 (5 bases each). As DNA, the CDR3 is TGTGCCAGTAGTACACCTTCCTGGGGGTCCACAGATACGCAGTATTTT. Its protein is CASSTPSWGSTDTQYF.